Each of the 5 T cell receptor beta chains below was sequenced from the same sample in a study of Ad26.COV2.S vaccination and SARS-CoV-2 variants. Treatment here: 15 to 20 received Ad26.COV2.S at low or high dose, single or two shots; about 5 received placebo; per-sample allocation not given. Specimens were obtained on day 63 following the first vaccine or placebo injection. The protocol was immunoSEQ multiplex PCR, while the TCRdb copy is restricted to in-frame clones and leaves out a portion. The table shows about 350,000 clones, with around 89% occurring only once. Specimen: peripheral blood, collected in a trial of Ad26.COV2.S vaccine versus placebo. Receptors were obtained from a person aged 18 to 65 who received the Ad26.COV2.S COVID-19 vaccine or a placebo.

The chain couples TRBV3-1 (or the pseudogene TRBV3-2) to TRBJ1-4; 7 positions agree with TRBD1. The germline V gene encodes CDR1 LGHDT and CDR2 YNNKEL (reference sequence). V lost 6 bases, J lost 10 bases, and 5 bases stayed unmatched. This CDR3 comprises 12 residues. The CDR3 bases are TGTGCCAGCAGGCGGACAGGTTCAAAACTGTTTTTT. It yields the protein CASRRTGSKLFF.

Points on this clone: Other DNA sequences in the same sample also yield this CDR3. The chain carries TRBV6-2 or TRBV6-3 and TRBJ1-1; D may be TRBD1 (5 bases). Per the germline V gene, CDR1 is MNHEY and CDR2 is SVGEGT. This CDR3 contains 13 residues. V shed 0 bases and J shed 8 bases, with 10 bases lying between them. The CDR3 DNA follows: TGTGCCAGCAGTTACTCCGGAGGGACCGAAGCTTTCTTT. This encodes CASSYSGGTEAFF.

The chain links TRBV6-5 to TRBJ2-1, with 13 bases lining up with TRBD2. Germline V CDR1 and CDR2: MNHEY, SVGAGI. V lost 6 bases and J lost 8; bases outside the gene matches: 4. The CDR3 contains 14 residues. The CDR3 here is CASRGTSGIHEQFF. CDR3 bases: TGTGCCAGCAGAGGGACTAGCGGGATTCATGAGCAGTTCTTC.

This sequence joins TRBV13 and TRBJ2-3; 14 nucleotides match TRBD2. This CDR3 spans 17 amino acids. V shed 4 bases and J 2 bases; nucleotides not matched to a gene: 5. Germline values: CDR1 PRHDT, CDR2 FYEKMQ (reference sequence). Written as DNA, the CDR3 is TGTGCCAGCAGCTCTGGACTAGCGGGGGGATTCACAGATACGCAGTATTTT. Residues: CASSSGLAGGFTDTQYF.

The table lists this clone with a few counts. This chain links TRBV7-8 with TRBJ1-6; 8 bases are a match to TRBD1. Looked up from germline, CDR1 is SGHVS and CDR2 is FQNEAQ. The CDR3 is 15 residues long. The junction had 8 bases not matched to a gene; V was cut back by 5 bases and J by 8 bases. CDR3 sequence: CASSRWTGQDSPLHF. Here the CDR3 DNA reads TGTGCCAGCAGCCGGTGGACAGGGCAGGATTCACCCCTCCACTTT.